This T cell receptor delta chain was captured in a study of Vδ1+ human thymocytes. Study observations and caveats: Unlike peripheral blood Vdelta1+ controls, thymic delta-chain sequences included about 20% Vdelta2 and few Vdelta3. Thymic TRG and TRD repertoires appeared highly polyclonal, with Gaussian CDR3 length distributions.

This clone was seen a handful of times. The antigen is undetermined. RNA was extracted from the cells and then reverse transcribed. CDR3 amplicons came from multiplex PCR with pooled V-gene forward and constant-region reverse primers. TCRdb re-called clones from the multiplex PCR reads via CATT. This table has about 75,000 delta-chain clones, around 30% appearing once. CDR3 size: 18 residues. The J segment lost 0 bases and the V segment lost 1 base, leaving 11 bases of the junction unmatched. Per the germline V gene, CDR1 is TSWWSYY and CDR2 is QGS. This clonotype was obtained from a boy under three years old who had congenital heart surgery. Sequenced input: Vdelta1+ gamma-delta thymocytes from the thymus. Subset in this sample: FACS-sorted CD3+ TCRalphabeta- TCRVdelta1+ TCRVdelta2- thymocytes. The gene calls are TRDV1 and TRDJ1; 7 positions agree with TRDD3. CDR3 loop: CALGERQGDGDHTDKLIF. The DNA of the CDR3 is TGTGCTCTTGGGGAACGGCAGGGGGATGGGGACCACACCGATAAACTCATCTTT.